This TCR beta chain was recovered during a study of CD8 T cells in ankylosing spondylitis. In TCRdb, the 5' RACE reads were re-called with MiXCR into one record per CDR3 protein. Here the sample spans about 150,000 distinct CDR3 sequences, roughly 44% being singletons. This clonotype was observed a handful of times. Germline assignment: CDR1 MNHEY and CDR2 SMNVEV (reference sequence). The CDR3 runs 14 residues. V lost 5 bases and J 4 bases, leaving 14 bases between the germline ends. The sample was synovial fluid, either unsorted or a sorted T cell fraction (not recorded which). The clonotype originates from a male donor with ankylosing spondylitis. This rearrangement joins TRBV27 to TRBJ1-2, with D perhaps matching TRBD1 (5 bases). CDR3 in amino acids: CASSPRDSPYGYTF. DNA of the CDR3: TGTGCCAGCAGTCCGCGGGACTCCCCCTATGGCTACACCTTC.